This is a list of T cell receptor beta chains from one sample in a study of regulatory T cells in long-lasting Graves disease. TCRdb fed the multiplex PCR reads into MiXCR, producing one record per CDR3 protein. Counted here are about 560,000 distinct CDR3 sequences, around 15% occurring once; the ten biggest clones make up more than 10%. The same data also went into a second study, on T cells in Graves' hyperthyroidism and ophthalmopathy.

Sequences were derived from peripheral blood mononuclear cells (PBMCs), sampled at new diagnosis, from a patient treated with antithyroid drugs. These receptors originate from a man between 18 and 35 years old with Graves disease. CDR3s include the opening cysteine and the closing phenylalanine or tryptophan. A D gene is named only where the DNA matches it firmly. The size of a clone is reported for some rows only, either as once, few or many, or as a class for expanded clones.

TRBJ1-2 TRBV20-1 . TRBD1 TGCAGTGCTACGCGAGCGGGACAGGGGGCGAGGGGGGATGGCTACACCTTC CSATRAGQGARGDGYTF
TRBJ1-6 TRBV18 . . TGTGCCGGCTCACCAGGGGACCTCACCCTCGTACCCCTCCACTTT CAGSPGDLTLVPLHF
TRBJ1-2 TRBV29-1 few . TGCAGCGTTGAAAACAGTGGCTACACCTTC CSVENSGYTF
TRBJ2-3 TRBV30 few . TGTGCCTGGAGTGGAGGGAGTGGAGATACGCAGTATTTT CAWSGGSGDTQYF
TRBJ2-1 TRBV20-1 . TRBD2 TGCAGTGCTAGAGATGTGACTAGCGGGAGGAACAATGAGCAGTTCTTC CSARDVTSGRNNEQFF
TRBJ1-2 TRBV7-8 many . TGTGCCAGCAGCCGACGCAGGGTGAGCTATGGCTACACCTTC CASSRRRVSYGYTF
TRBJ2-7 TRBV6-1 . TRBD2 TGTGCCAGCAGTCGGACTAGCGGGAGTAGCGAGCAGTACTTC CASSRTSGSSEQYF
TRBJ2-2 TRBV5-1 many . TGCGCCAGCAGCTTTGGGGGAGTACGCGCGAACACCGGGGAGCTGTTTTTT CASSFGGVRANTGELFF
TRBJ1-1 TRBV7-8 many TRBD1 TGTGCCAGCAGCTCGAGCACCTTGACAGGGGGCGACACTGAAGCTTTCTTT CASSSSTLTGGDTEAFF
TRBJ1-1 TRBV20-1 many . TGCAGTGCTGGGGGAAGGGGTGGCACTGAAGCTTTCTTT CSAGGRGGTEAFF
TRBJ1-2 TRBV27 few TRBD1 TGTGCCAGCGGGGACAGGTCAAAAAGCTCTGGCTACACCTTC CASGDRSKSSGYTF
TRBJ1-1 TRBV29-1 . . TGCAGCGCTGCGAGGGCGCGAAACACTGAAGCTTTCTTT CSAARARNTEAFF
TRBJ2-3 TRBV11-2 few . TGTGCCAGCAGCTTAGATCTGCCCCTTGCCCGCACAGATACGCAGTATTTT CASSLDLPLARTDTQYF
TRBJ2-7 TRBV7-2 . . TGTGCCAGCAGCCGTGACTCGAGCTCCTACGAGCAGTACTTC CASSRDSSSYEQYF
TRBJ2-7 TRBV7-3 few . TGTGCCAGCAGCTCCATCCCGGAGTCTCCGCAGTACTTC CASSSIPESPQYF
TRBJ2-1 TRBV20-1 many . TGCAGTGCTGTGCGTGGGGGGCAGAAGCAGTTCTTC CSAVRGGQKQFF
TRBJ1-4 TRBV12-3/TRBV12-4 many . TGTGCCAGCAGTTTGCCCTGGTCGGGAGATGAAAAACTGTTTTTT CASSLPWSGDEKLFF
TRBJ2-1 TRBV29-1 few TRBD1 TGCAGCGTTGGACAGGGGAGAAATGAGCAGTTCTTC CSVGQGRNEQFF
TRBJ2-5 TRBV20-1 . . TGCAGTGTCACACCTGACGACCCTGAAGGAGAGACCCAGTACTTC CSVTPDDPEGETQYF
TRBJ1-2 TRBV6-5 . . TGTGCCAGCAGTTACTCGGCATCTGGCTATGGCTACACCTTC CASSYSASGYGYTF
TRBJ2-3 TRBV7-9 many TRBD1 TGTGCCAGCGAACCAGGGGGCTCAACAGATACGCAGTATTTT CASEPGGSTDTQYF
TRBJ2-7 TRBV18 few . TGTGCCAGCTCACCACCGAATACCTTGTACGAGCAGTACTTC CASSPPNTLYEQYF
TRBJ1-5 TRBV30 . . TGTGCCTGGAGTAGGGCTTACAATCAGCCCCAGCATTTT CAWSRAYNQPQHF
TRBJ2-2 TRBV20-1 . . TGCAGTGCTAGAGATCGCCGCAGGCTCGGCACCGGGGAGCTGTTTTTT CSARDRRRLGTGELFF
TRBJ2-1 TRBV20-1 many . TGCAGTGCAAAGGGGACAATCAGGGGTGAGCAGTTCTTC CSAKGTIRGEQFF
TRBJ2-2 TRBV30 few . TGTGCCTTGGTGGGGCGGAGATACACCGGGGAGCTGTTTTTT CALVGRRYTGELFF
TRBJ2-3 TRBV12-3/TRBV12-4 many TRBD2 TGTGCCAGCAGTTTGGTAGCGGGCTCCCTCGGCACAGATACGCAGTATTTT CASSLVAGSLGTDTQYF
TRBJ1-2 TRBV6-5 few TRBD1 TGTGCCAGCAGTTACGACGACACAGGGGACCTTGATGGCTACACCTTC CASSYDDTGDLDGYTF
TRBJ1-3 TRBV30 . . TGTGCCCTGGCAGGGTCTGGAAACACCATATATTTT CALAGSGNTIYF
TRBJ2-2 TRBV5-1 . TRBD2 TGCGCCAGCAGCTTGGCCCCAACGGGAGGCCCCACCGGGGAGCTGTTTTTT CASSLAPTGGPTGELFF
TRBJ2-1 TRBV27 many TRBD2 TGTGCCAGCAGTCTGGGACTAGCCGGTGGTGAGCAGTTCTTC CASSLGLAGGEQFF
TRBJ1-1 TRBV7-2 . TRBD1 TGTGCCAGCAGCCCCTGGACAGGGCCTTACACTGAAGCTTTCTTT CASSPWTGPYTEAFF
TRBJ2-1 TRBV7-9 many . TGTGCCAGCAGCGTACCCGGGACCCCCAATGAGCAGTTCTTC CASSVPGTPNEQFF
TRBJ2-2 TRBV19 few TRBD2 TGTGCCAGTAGTATAGATCTAGCGGGAGTCTCCGGGGAGCTGTTTTTT CASSIDLAGVSGELFF
TRBJ1-1 TRBV28 many . TGTGCCAGCAGGGGCGGGACACGGAACACTGAAGCTTTCTTT CASRGGTRNTEAFF
TRBJ2-2 TRBV6-1 . . TGTGCCAGCACCAAGACGGGGTACACCGGGGAGCTGTTTTTT CASTKTGYTGELFF
TRBJ1-3 TRBV7-9 . . TGTGCCAGCACCCTTGGATCGCCTGGAAACACCATATATTTT CASTLGSPGNTIYF
TRBJ2-2 TRBV5-4 . . TGTGCCAGCAGCTCCCAAACTAGCCCGAACACCGGGGAGCTGTTTTTT CASSSQTSPNTGELFF
TRBJ1-2 TRBV5-6 . . TGTGCCAGCAGCTTAGGGGGGCCGGGCTATGGCTACACCTTC CASSLGGPGYGYTF
TRBJ1-5 TRBV19 few . TGTGCCAGTAGTATTAGGGACACCTTATCCAATCAGCCCCAGCATTTT CASSIRDTLSNQPQHF